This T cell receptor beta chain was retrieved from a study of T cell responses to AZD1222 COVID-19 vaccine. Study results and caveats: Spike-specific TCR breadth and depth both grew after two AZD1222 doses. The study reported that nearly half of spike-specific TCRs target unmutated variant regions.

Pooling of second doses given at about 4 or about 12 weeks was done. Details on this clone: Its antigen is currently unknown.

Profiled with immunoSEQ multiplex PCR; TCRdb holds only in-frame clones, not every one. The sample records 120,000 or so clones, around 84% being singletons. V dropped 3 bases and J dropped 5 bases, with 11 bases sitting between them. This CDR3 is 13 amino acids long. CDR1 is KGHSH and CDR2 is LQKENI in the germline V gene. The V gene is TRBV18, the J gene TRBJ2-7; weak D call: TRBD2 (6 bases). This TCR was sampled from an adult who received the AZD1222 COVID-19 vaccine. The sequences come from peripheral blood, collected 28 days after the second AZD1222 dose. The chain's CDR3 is CASSPILADEQYF. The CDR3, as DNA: TGTGCCAGCTCACCTATACTAGCTGACGAGCAGTACTTC.